This T cell receptor beta chain was recorded in a study of type 1 regulatory T cells (dated by TCRdb to about 2021). Regarding the research as a whole: An in vitro protocol by which a Tr1-enriched, alloantigen-specific CD4 T cell product named T-allo10 was generated was characterized in the study. T-allo10 was being evaluated clinically in patients with hematological malignancies who were receiving allogeneic hematopoietic stem cell transplantation.

V is pared back by 0 bases and J by 0 bases, with 11 bases lying between the germline termini. From cysteine to phenylalanine, the CDR3 is 16 amino acids long. Only the CDR3 DNA is retained, 48 bases long and in frame from the first base. CDR1 LNHNV and CDR2 YYDKDF are derived from the germline V gene (reference sequence). Sequencing used an Illumina MiSeq. TCRdb itself trimmed the public reads at Q25 with fastp, ran MiXCR and retained productive beta chains. CDR3 protein duplicates are merged, each entry listing the most common genes and DNA. A total of 75,000 to 100,000 distinct CDR3 sequences appear in this sample, around 30% of them only once. Approximately 2.2% of the sample is held by the ten biggest clonotypes. A few counts support this clonotype. Its antigen has not been determined. No much larger clone exists at a distance of one base, and base qualities are not known.

The source material was CD4+ T cells, either the whole sample or a sorted fraction (not recorded which). Recombination joined TRBV15 with TRBJ1-1; 6 matching bases give a weak D call of TRBD1. This TCR derives from a human donor in good health. The CDR3 loop reads CATSRETGTMNTEAFF. The sequence in DNA is TGTGCCACCAGCAGAGAGACAGGAACAATGAACACTGAAGCTTTCTTT.